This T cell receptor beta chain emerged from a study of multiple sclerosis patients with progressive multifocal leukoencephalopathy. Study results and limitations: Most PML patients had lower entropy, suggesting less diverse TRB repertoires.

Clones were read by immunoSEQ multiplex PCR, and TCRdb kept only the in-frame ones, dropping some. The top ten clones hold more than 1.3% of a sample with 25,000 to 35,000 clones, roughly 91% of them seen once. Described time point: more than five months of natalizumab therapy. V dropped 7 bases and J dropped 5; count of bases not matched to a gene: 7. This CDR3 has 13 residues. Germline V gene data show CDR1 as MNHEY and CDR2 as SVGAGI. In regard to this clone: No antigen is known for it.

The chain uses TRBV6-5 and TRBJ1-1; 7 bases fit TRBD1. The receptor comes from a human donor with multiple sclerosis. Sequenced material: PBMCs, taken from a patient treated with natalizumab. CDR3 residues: CASTRTGGTEAFF. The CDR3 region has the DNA TGTGCCAGCACCCGGACAGGAGGAACTGAAGCTTTCTTT.